This T cell receptor (beta chain) was observed in a study of T cell responses to AZD1222 COVID-19 vaccine. The study, taken as a whole, reports: Repertoires were obtained only post-peak T cell response. White British donors predominated, females outnumbered males, and clonal diversity was possibly underestimated. Among vaccine-associated CD4 TCRs, coverage spanned spike, with dominance at 160-218 and 743-854.

Concerning this clone: The antigen remains undetermined.

The CDR3 covers 14 residues. Trimming cost V 2 bases and J 9 bases; bases outside gene matches: 7. In germline, CDR1 is SGHNT, CDR2 YYREEE (reference sequence). The repertoire was sequenced with immunoSEQ multiplex PCR; TCRdb's copy has only in-frame clones and lacks some. The top ten clones hold 3.5% to 5% of a sample with 90,000 to 150,000 clones, about 90% of them seen once. The sequences come from peripheral blood, collected on day 0 of AZD1222 vaccination. The receptor's source is an adult in good health. The V gene is TRBV5-4, the J gene TRBJ2-2; 7 nucleotides agree with TRBD2. The CDR3 nucleotides read TGTGCCAGCAGCTTAGAGAGGACTAGTCGGGAGCTGTTTTTT. It translates to CASSLERTSRELFF.